This entry features one T cell receptor (beta chain) sequence. Libraries were prepared by immunoSEQ multiplex PCR; TCRdb keeps only in-frame clonotypes and omits some of them. The sample includes some 260,000 clones, around nine tenths of them seen just once. These data originate in a study of blood T cell repertoires in COVID-19. Study at large: The United States, Italy and Spain provided the acute and convalescent COVID-19 samples. T cells, B-cell-depleted T cells, or PBMCs provided the cDNA or gDNA that served as material.

From germline, CDR1 is LNHNV and CDR2 YYDKDF (reference sequence). With 0 bases clipped from V and 7 bases from J, the junction kept 8 bases outside the gene matches. The CDR3 totals 16 residues. Material: peripheral blood. The receptor comes from an elderly man with acute or convalescent COVID-19. The rearrangement links TRBV15 to TRBJ1-4; 7 nucleotides align to TRBD1. CDR3 nucleotides: TGTGCCACCAGCAGAGATCAGCCAGGGGGAAGTGAAAAACTGTTTTTT. Encoded protein: CATSRDQPGGSEKLFF.